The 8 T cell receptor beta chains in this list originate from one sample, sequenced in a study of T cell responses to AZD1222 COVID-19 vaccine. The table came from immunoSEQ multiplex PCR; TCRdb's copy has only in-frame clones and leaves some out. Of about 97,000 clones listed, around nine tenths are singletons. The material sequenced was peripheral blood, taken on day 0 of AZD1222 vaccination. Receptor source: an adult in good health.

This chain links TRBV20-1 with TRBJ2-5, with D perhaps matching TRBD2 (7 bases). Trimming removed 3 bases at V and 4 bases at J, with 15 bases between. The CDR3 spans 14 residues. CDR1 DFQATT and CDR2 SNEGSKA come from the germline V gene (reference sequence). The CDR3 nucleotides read TGCAGTGCTAGTAACGCGGGGGCGGGAGAGACCCAGTACTTC. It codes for CSASNAGAGETQYF.

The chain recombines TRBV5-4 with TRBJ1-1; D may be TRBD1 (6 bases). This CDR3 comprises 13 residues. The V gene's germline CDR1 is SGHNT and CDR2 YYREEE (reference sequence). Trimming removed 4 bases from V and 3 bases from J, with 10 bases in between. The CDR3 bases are TGTGCCAGCAGCATGTACAGGGACACTGAAGCTTTCTTT. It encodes CASSMYRDTEAFF. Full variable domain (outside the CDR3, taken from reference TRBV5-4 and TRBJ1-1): ETGVTQSPTHLIKTRGQQVTLRCSSQSGHNTVSWYQQALGQGPQFIFQYYREEENGRGNFPPRFSGLQFPNYSSELNVNALELDDSALYLCASSMYRDTEAFFGQGTRLTVV.

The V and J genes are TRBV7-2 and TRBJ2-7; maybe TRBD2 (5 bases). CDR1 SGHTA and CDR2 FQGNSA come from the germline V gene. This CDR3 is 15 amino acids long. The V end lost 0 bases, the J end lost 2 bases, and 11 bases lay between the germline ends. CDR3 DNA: TGTGCCAGCAGCTTAGCACTAGGATTGGCCTACGAGCAGTACTTC. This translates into CASSLALGLAYEQYF.

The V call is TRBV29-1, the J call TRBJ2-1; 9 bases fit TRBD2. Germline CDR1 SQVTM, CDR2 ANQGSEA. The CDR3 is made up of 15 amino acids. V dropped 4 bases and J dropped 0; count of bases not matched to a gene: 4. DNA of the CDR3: TGCAGCGTTGTGAGCGGGGGGATCTCCTACAATGAGCAGTTCTTC. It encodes CSVVSGGISYNEQFF.

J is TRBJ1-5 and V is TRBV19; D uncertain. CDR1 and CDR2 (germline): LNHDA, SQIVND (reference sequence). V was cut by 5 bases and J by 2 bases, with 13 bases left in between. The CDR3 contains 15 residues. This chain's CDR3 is CASSDLRWGNQPQHF. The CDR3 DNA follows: TGTGCCAGTAGTGATTTGCGCTGGGGCAATCAGCCCCAGCATTTT.

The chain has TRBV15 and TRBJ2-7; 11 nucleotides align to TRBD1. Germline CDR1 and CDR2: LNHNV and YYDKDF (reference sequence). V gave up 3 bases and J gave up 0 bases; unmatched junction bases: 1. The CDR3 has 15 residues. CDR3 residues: CATSRDRGLSYEQYF. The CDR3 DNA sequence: TGTGCCACCAGCAGGGACAGGGGGCTCTCCTACGAGCAGTACTTC.

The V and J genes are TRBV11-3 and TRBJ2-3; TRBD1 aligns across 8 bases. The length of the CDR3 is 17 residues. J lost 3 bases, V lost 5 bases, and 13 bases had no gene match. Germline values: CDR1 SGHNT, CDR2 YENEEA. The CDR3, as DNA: TGTGCCAGCAGCCCCCGACAGGGGTCAGAGAGAACAGATACGCAGTATTTT. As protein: CASSPRQGSERTDTQYF.

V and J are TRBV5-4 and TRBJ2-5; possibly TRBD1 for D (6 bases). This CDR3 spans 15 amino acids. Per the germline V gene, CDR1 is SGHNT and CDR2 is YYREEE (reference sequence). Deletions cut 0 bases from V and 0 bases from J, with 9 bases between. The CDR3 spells CASSLGQGYQETQYF. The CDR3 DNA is TGTGCCAGCAGCTTGGGGCAGGGGTACCAAGAGACCCAGTACTTC.